A selection of T cell receptor beta chains follows, all from one sample in a study of blood T cell repertoires in COVID-19. The assay was immunoSEQ multiplex PCR, and TCRdb's table has in-frame clones only and misses some. The sample lists 200,000 to 250,000 clones; about 91% were seen once. The specimen sequenced was peripheral blood. These TCRs come from a woman aged 30 to 39 with COVID-19, enrolled during active disease. CDR3s include the opening cysteine and the closing phenylalanine or tryptophan. D genes are given only for firm matches. Size is stated for part of the rows, as once, few or many counts, or as a class when the clone is expanded.

clone size | J gene | D gene | V gene | CDR3 protein | CDR3 DNA
- | TRBJ2-1 | - | TRBV6-5 | CASSKERPSYNEQFF | TGTGCCAGCAGTAAGGAGCGGCCTTCGTACAATGAGCAGTTCTTC
- | TRBJ1-5 | - | TRBV6-2/TRBV6-3 | CASSSHSYQPQHF | TGTGCCAGCAGTTCACACAGCTATCAGCCCCAGCATTTT
- | TRBJ2-3 | TRBD1 | TRBV19 | CASSRTGPLSDTQYF | TGTGCCAGTAGTCGGACAGGGCCCCTGTCAGATACGCAGTATTTT
- | TRBJ2-5 | TRBD2 | TRBV15 | CATSRDLPGGGETQYF | TGTGCCACCAGCAGAGATCTTCCGGGGGGTGGAGAGACCCAGTACTTC
- | TRBJ2-7 | TRBD1 | TRBV7-8 | CASSLTTGFQYEQYF | TGTGCCAGCAGCTTAACGACAGGGTTCCAATACGAGCAGTACTTC
- | TRBJ2-1 | - | TRBV10-2 | CASSVVEGGRLRNEQFF | TGCGCCAGCAGTGTCGTGGAGGGGGGGCGTCTCAGGAATGAGCAGTTCTTC
- | TRBJ2-3 | TRBD2 | TRBV18 | CASSPFSSGTTDTQYF | TGTGCCAGCTCACCATTTTCTAGCGGAACCACAGATACGCAGTATTTT
- | TRBJ2-5 | TRBD2 | TRBV4-3 | CASSQGEASGSPETQYF | TGCGCCAGCAGCCAAGGAGAGGCTAGCGGGAGTCCGGAGACCCAGTACTTC
once | TRBJ2-1 | TRBD2 | TRBV14 | CASSQQTSGVVVREQFF | TGTGCCAGCAGCCAACAGACTAGCGGAGTCGTGGTTCGTGAGCAGTTCTTC
- | TRBJ2-2 | TRBD2 | TRBV3-1/TRBV3-2 | CASSQTSPGELFF | TGTGCCAGCAGCCAGACTAGCCCCGGGGAGCTGTTTTTT
- | TRBJ2-1 | - | TRBV12-2 | CASRFLAPVPFPYNEQFF | TGTGCAAGTCGCTTTCTAGCGCCCGTGCCGTTCCCCTACAATGAGCAGTTCTTC
- | TRBJ2-1 | - | TRBV30 | CAWSIKASYNEQFF | TGTGCCTGGAGCATAAAAGCCTCCTACAATGAGCAGTTCTTC
- | TRBJ2-3 | TRBD2 | TRBV7-8 | CATGGASGITDTQYF | TGTGCCACCGGAGGGGCGAGCGGGATTACAGATACGCAGTATTTT
- | TRBJ2-1 | TRBD2 | TRBV28 | CASSLWGLSSSGRLHNEQFF | TGTGCCAGCAGTTTATGGGGTCTATCCTCTAGCGGGAGACTCCACAATGAGCAGTTCTTC
few | TRBJ1-5 | - | TRBV2 | CASSYLGGVNQPQHF | TGTGCCAGCAGTTACTTGGGGGGGGTCAATCAGCCCCAGCATTTT
- | TRBJ2-5 | TRBD2 | TRBV4-3 | CASSQGTSGQETQYF | TGCGCCAGCAGCCAGGGGACTAGCGGCCAAGAGACCCAGTACTTC
once | TRBJ2-1 | - | TRBV7-2 | CASRQTSYRVDEQFF | TGTGCCAGCAGGCAAACTAGCTATCGTGTGGATGAGCAGTTCTTC
- | TRBJ2-5 | TRBD2 | TRBV2 | CASNRLAGQETQYF | TGTGCCAGCAACCGACTAGCGGGACAAGAGACCCAGTACTTC
- | TRBJ2-7 | - | TRBV5-6 | CASSSTGRYEQYF | TGTGCCAGCAGCTCAACAGGAAGATACGAGCAGTACTTC
- | TRBJ1-6 | - | TRBV28 | CASSSGGRIDSPLHF | TGTGCCAGCAGTTCGGGGGGTCGGATAGATTCACCCCTCCACTTT
- | TRBJ1-3 | - | TRBV7-2 | CASSLGSGSGNTIYF | TGTGCCAGCAGCTTAGGGAGTGGCTCTGGAAACACCATATATTTT
- | TRBJ1-4 | TRBD1 | TRBV3-1/TRBV3-2 | CASSQTRTGTNEKLFF | TGTGCCAGCAGCCAGACCCGGACAGGTACAAATGAAAAACTGTTTTTT
once | TRBJ2-6 | - | TRBV27 | CASSPRGGANVLTF | TGTGCCAGCAGCCCCCGGGGAGGGGCCAACGTCCTGACTTTC
- | TRBJ2-3 | TRBD2 | TRBV30 | CAWKTSGNTDTQYF | TGTGCCTGGAAGACTAGCGGGAACACAGATACGCAGTATTTT
- | TRBJ2-3 | - | TRBV29-1 | CSVAGGTDTQYF | TGCAGCGTGGCAGGGGGCACAGATACGCAGTATTTT
- | TRBJ1-2 | TRBD1 | TRBV7-8 | CASSSPTTGTLYTF | TGTGCCAGCAGCTCCCCGACGACAGGGACTCTCTACACCTTC
- | TRBJ2-2 | - | TRBV12-5 | CASGLSLTRSGNTGELFF | TGTGCTAGTGGTTTGAGTCTTACAAGGTCGGGAAACACCGGGGAGCTGTTTTTT
- | TRBJ2-5 | TRBD2 | TRBV5-1 | CASSATGTSGRTAETQYF | TGCGCCAGCAGCGCAACCGGGACTAGCGGGAGGACGGCGGAGACCCAGTACTTC
- | TRBJ1-4 | - | TRBV12-5 | CASSSGISGEKLFF | TGTGCTAGTTCCTCGGGGATATCTGGAGAAAAACTGTTTTTT
- | TRBJ2-4 | - | TRBV6-5 | CASSYLPGAKNIQYF | TGTGCCAGCAGTTACCTCCCAGGTGCCAAAAACATTCAGTACTTC
- | TRBJ2-2 | TRBD2 | TRBV4-3 | CASSQVTTSWNTGELFF | TGCGCCAGCAGCCAAGTGACGACTAGCTGGAACACCGGGGAGCTGTTTTTT
- | TRBJ2-3 | TRBD2 | TRBV7-9 | CAGGGDRTDTQYF | TGTGCCGGCGGGGGGGATCGCACAGATACGCAGTATTTT
- | TRBJ2-6 | - | TRBV4-3 | CASSQGAGTSGANVLTF | TGCGCCAGCAGCCAAGGCGCGGGCACCTCTGGGGCCAACGTCCTGACTTTC